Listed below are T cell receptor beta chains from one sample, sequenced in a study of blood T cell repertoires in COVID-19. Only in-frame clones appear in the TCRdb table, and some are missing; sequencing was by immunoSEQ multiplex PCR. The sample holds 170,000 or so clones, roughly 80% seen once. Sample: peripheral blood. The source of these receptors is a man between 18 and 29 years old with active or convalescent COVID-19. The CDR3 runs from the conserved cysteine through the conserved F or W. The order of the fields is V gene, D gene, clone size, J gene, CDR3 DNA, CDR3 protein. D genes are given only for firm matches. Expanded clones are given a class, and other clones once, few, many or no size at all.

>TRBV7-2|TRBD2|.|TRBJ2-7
TGTGCCAGCAGCTTGTTAGCGGGCCCCTACGAGCAGTACTTC
CASSLLAGPYEQYF
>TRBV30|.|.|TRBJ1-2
TGTGCCTGGAGTCTCGGAGCTAACTATGGCTACACCTTC
CAWSLGANYGYTF
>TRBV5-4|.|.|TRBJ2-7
TGTGCCAGCAGCTGGAGCGGATCTAGCTCCTACGAGCAGTACTTC
CASSWSGSSSYEQYF
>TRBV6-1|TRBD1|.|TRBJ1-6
TGTGCCAGCAGTGAAACCAACAGGGGGATGAATTCACCCCTCCACTTT
CASSETNRGMNSPLHF
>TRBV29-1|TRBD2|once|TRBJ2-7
TGCAGCGTCAAAACTAGCGGGATTACCTACGAGCAGTACTTC
CSVKTSGITYEQYF
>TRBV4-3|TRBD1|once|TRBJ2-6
TGCGCCAGCAGCCTAAGGACAGGGGGCTTCGGGGCCAACGTCCTGACTTTC
CASSLRTGGFGANVLTF
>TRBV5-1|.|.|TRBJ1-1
TGCGCCAGCAGCTTGGGCGTTGGGCGGGGCGCTGAAGCTTTCTTT
CASSLGVGRGAEAFF
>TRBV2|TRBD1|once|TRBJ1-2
TGTGCCAGCACCACCGGGACAGGGGCCGGCTACACCTTC
CASTTGTGAGYTF
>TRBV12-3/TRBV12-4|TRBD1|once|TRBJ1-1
TGTGCCAGCAGCCGGGACAGGGGCATCTTGGCTTTCTTT
CASSRDRGILAFF
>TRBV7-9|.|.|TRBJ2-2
TGTGCCAGCAGCTTAGGGTGGGGCAACACCGGGGAGCTGTTTTTT
CASSLGWGNTGELFF
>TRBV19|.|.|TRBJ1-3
TGTGCCAGTAGTAGGTTCGTGGACAGCTCTGGAAACACCATATATTTT
CASSRFVDSSGNTIYF
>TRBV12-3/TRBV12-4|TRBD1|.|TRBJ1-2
TGTGCCAGCAGCCTAGGGGGCGCTTATGGCTACACCTTC
CASSLGGAYGYTF
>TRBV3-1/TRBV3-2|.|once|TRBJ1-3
TGTGCCAGCAGCCACCCCCGGACAGCGGACACCATATATTTT
CASSHPRTADTIYF
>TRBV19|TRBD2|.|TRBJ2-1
TGTGCCAGTAGTAGAAGCGGGACTAGCGGGAGAGGTGAGCAGTTCTTC
CASSRSGTSGRGEQFF
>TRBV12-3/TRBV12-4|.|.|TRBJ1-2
TGTGCCAGCAGTTTAGACATCGCGGGTGGCTACACCTTC
CASSLDIAGGYTF
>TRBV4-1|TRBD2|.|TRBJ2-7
TGCGCCAGCAGCCAAGGGGGGGGAGGGCGCAAATCCTACGAGCAGTACTTC
CASSQGGGGRKSYEQYF
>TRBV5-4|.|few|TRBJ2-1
TGTGCCAGCAGCTTGGTTGGGCGGGGTTTCTACAATGAGCAGTTCTTC
CASSLVGRGFYNEQFF
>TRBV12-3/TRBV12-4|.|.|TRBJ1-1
TGTGCCAGCAGCGGCGGATACAACACTGAAGCTTTCTTT
CASSGGYNTEAFF
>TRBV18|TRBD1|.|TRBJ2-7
TGTGCCAGCTCAAAGGACGGGACAGCTACGGGATACGAGCAGTACTTC
CASSKDGTATGYEQYF
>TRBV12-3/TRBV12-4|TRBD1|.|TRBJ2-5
TGTGCCAGCGGGACAGGGGTTTCAGAGACCCAGTACTTC
CASGTGVSETQYF
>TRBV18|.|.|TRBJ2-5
TGTGCCAGCTCACCAGGGCAGACAGAGACCCAGTACTTC
CASSPGQTETQYF
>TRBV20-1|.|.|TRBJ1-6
TGCAGTGCTAGTCGGGGAAGAAGCTATAATTCACCCCTCCACTTT
CSASRGRSYNSPLHF
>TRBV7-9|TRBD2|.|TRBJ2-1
TGTGCCAGCGAACCGGGGGTAGCGGGGGGCGCCTACAATGAGCAGTTCTTC
CASEPGVAGGAYNEQFF
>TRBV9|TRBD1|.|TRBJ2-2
TGTGCCAGCAGCGTAAGGGACAGGGGACTGCCGGAGCTGTTTTTT
CASSVRDRGLPELFF
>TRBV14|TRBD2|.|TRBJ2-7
TGTGCCAGCAGCCAACTAGCGGGGTTCTCCTACGAGCAGTACTTC
CASSQLAGFSYEQYF